Following are 27 T cell receptor beta chains from one sample sequenced in a study of regulatory T cells in long-lasting Graves disease. Time point noted: persistent/refractory GD, antithyroid drugs over 5 years with positive TRAb. PBMCs were the source of the RNA used for TCR sequencing. With iRepertoire HTBI primers and Arm-PCR of CDR3 regions, TCR beta libraries were built. TCRdb reanalysed the multiplex PCR reads using MiXCR and keeps one entry per CDR3 protein. The sample carries about 660,000 distinct CDR3 sequences, 30% recorded once. This sample comprised peripheral blood mononuclear cells (PBMCs), obtained when the disease was refractory, from a patient treated with antithyroid drugs. These receptors were collected from a female donor with Graves disease.

This clonotype occurred many times. The rearrangement joins TRBV2 to TRBJ1-6, with a possible D match to TRBD1 (5 bases). Germline V gene data show CDR1 as SNHLY and CDR2 as FYNNEI. Trimming pared 10 bases from V and 5 bases from J, leaving 18 bases between. The CDR3 spans 15 residues. CDR3 sequence (DNA): TGTGCCACCTCTGGGTGGGGACTAAATAATTCACCCCTCCACTTT. This sequence encodes CATSGWGLNNSPLHF.

This chain connects TRBV19 to TRBJ1-2; D is uncertain. The V gene lost 7 bases and the J gene lost 1 base, with 10 bases spanning the gap. CDR1 and CDR2 (germline): LNHDA, SQIVND (reference sequence). This CDR3 region has 13 residues. This CDR3 reads CASTPVGNYGYTF. The DNA for the CDR3 is TGTGCCAGTACTCCGGTGGGTAACTATGGCTACACCTTC.

The chain recombines TRBV18 with TRBJ1-4, with D tentatively TRBD1 (5 bases). The CDR3 consists of 15 residues. V lost 3 bases and J 5 bases, leaving 13 bases between the germline ends. Germline V gene data show CDR1 as KGHSH and CDR2 as LQKENI. The CDR3 DNA follows: TGTGCCAGCTCACCTCTTCGGGGGGAGAATGAAAAACTGTTTTTT. Residues: CASSPLRGENEKLFF.

The J gene is TRBJ2-5, the V gene TRBV20-1; 7 bases are shared with TRBD1. Germline CDR1 DFQATT, CDR2 SNEGSKA (reference sequence). Trimming removed 6 bases from V and 2 bases from J; junction bases left unmatched: 9. This CDR3 has 14 residues. The CDR3 protein is CSAGSLGQQETQYF. The CDR3 DNA reads TGCAGTGCGGGGAGCTTGGGACAGCAAGAGACCCAGTACTTC.

This clonotype was found a few times. The junction shows a germline mismatch at one end, possibly a read error. The gene calls are TRBV2 and TRBJ2-7; 8 positions agree with TRBD2. Germline V CDR1 and CDR2: SNHLY, FYNNEI. This CDR3 contains 18 residues. CDR3 DNA: TGTGCCAGCATCGACCGGGACGAGCTTGGGACTAGGTCCTGCGAGCAGTACTTC. Its protein product is CASIDRDELGTRSCEQYF.

The table lists this clonotype with a few counts. The rearrangement uses TRBV7-2 and TRBJ2-7; no clear D gene. V lost 3 bases and J 0 bases, leaving 12 bases between the germline ends. The germline CDR1 and CDR2 sequences are SGHTA and FQGNSA. This CDR3 is built from 15 residues. CDR3 DNA sequence: TGTGCCAGCAGCTTCCTTCTCAGGACCTCCTACGAGCAGTACTTC. Amino acid sequence: CASSFLLRTSYEQYF.

This clonotype was seen a few times. The chain has TRBV30 and TRBJ1-2, with D perhaps TRBD1 (5 bases). Trimming removed 0 bases at V and 9 bases at J, with 8 bases between. The CDR3 length is 11 residues. Per the germline V gene, CDR1 is GTSNPN and CDR2 is SVGIG (reference sequence). CDR3 loop: CAWSVGERYTF. The CDR3 nucleotides read TGTGCCTGGAGTGTAGGGGAGCGCTACACCTTC.

A few counts support this clonotype. This chain links TRBV3-1 with TRBJ1-5; D unresolved. V gave up 0 bases and J gave up 3 bases, with 9 bases separating them. Germline CDR1 reads LGHDT; CDR2 reads YNNKEL (reference sequence). This CDR3 contains 15 residues. CDR3 bases: TGTGCCAGCAGCCAAGATAACGGTCTCAATCAGCCCCAGCATTTT. This translates into CASSQDNGLNQPQHF. Full variable domain (outside the CDR3, taken from reference TRBV3-1 and TRBJ1-5): DTAVSQTPKYLVTQMGNDKSIKCEQNLGHDTMYWYKQDSKKFLKIMFSYNNKELIINETVPNRFSPKSPDKAHLNLHINSLELGDSAVYFCASSQDNGLNQPQHFGDGTRLSIL.

The CDR3 bases are TGTGCCAGCAGCCAAGTACCTCCGGTAGGACTAGCGGTCGTGAAGAGCTCCTACGAGCAGTACTTC. Amino acid sequence: CASSQVPPVGLAVVKSSYEQYF. This chain connects TRBV14 to TRBJ2-7; 10 bases agree with TRBD2. Germline-derived CDR1 and CDR2 are SGHDN and FVKESK. Germline trimming cut 1 base from V and 0 bases from J; bases unmatched to any gene: 21. The CDR3 contains 22 residues. The variable domain in full, with the rest retrieved from reference TRBV14 and TRBJ2-7, is EAGVTQFPSHSVIEKGQTVTLRCDPISGHDNLYWYRRVMGKEIKFLLHFVKESKQDESGMPNNRFLAERTGGTYSTLKVQPAELEDSGVYFCASSQVPPVGLAVVKSSYEQYFGPGTRLTVT.

This clonotype has more than one count but fewer than ten. The V gene is TRBV6-5, the J gene TRBJ1-2, with 7 bases identical to TRBD1. This CDR3 contains 17 residues. Germline CDR1 and CDR2: MNHEY and SVGAGI. V was clipped by 2 bases and J by 0 bases; unmatched bases: 9. This CDR3 reads CASSYTRPGQANYGYTF. The CDR3 DNA sequence: TGTGCCAGCAGTTACACCCGTCCCGGACAGGCTAACTATGGCTACACCTTC.

As to this clonotype: A much bigger clone sits one base away, suggesting this may be a read error. The conserved phenylalanine or tryptophan is not found at the CDR3 terminus, so this likely reflects a read error. The V gene is TRBV28, the J gene TRBJ1-1; TRBD1 matches 7 bases. V dropped 5 bases and J dropped 1; count of bases not matched to a gene: 4. CDR1 and CDR2 from the germline V gene are MDHEN and SYDVKM. The CDR3 covers 14 residues. CDR3 nucleotides: TGTGCCAGCAGTCCGACAGGGACGAACACTGAAGCTTTCCTT. This translates into CASSPTGTNTEAFL.

This clonotype was seen only a few times. V is TRBV14 and J is TRBJ1-1; D is undetermined. The germline gives CDR1 SGHDN, CDR2 FVKESK. There are 15 residues in the CDR3. V was pared by 2 bases and J by 8 bases, with 18 bases between. The CDR3 DNA follows: TGTGCCAGCAGCCAAAGGGCCGTCAGTCGTCCCGAAGCTTTCTTT. It specifies CASSQRAVSRPEAFF.

The chain joins TRBV6-2 or TRBV6-3 to TRBJ2-7; no clear D. This CDR3 region has 15 residues. V lost 2 bases, J lost 5 bases, and 16 bases lay in between. Per the germline V gene, CDR1 is MNHEY and CDR2 is SVGEGT. CDR3: CASSYPGSSAHEQYF. CDR3 sequence (DNA): TGTGCCAGCAGTTACCCTGGGTCCTCTGCTCACGAGCAGTACTTC.

The chain joins TRBV28 to TRBJ1-1; D is unresolved. With 8 bases removed from V and 8 bases from J, the gap between germline ends came to 12 bases. CDR1 is MDHEN, CDR2 SYDVKM, per germline. The CDR3 consists of 11 residues. CDR3 loop: CASVFGPEAFF. For the CDR3, the DNA is TGTGCCAGCGTATTCGGGCCGGAAGCTTTCTTT.

There are a few counts of this clonotype. This chain joins TRBV29-1 and TRBJ1-6, with no clear D. With 6 bases removed from V and 2 bases from J, the gap between germline ends came to 20 bases. CDR1 and CDR2 (germline): SQVTM, ANQGSEA. The CDR3 sequence is 17 residues long. The CDR3 here is CSVPLEEWLPYNSPLHF. CDR3 nucleotide sequence: TGCAGCGTCCCTCTTGAAGAGTGGCTACCCTATAATTCACCCCTCCACTTT. Based on the CDR3 plus reference TRBV29-1 and TRBJ1-6, the full variable domain is SAVISQKPSRDICQRGTSLTIQCQVDSQVTMMFWYRQQPGQSLTLIATANQGSEATYESGFVIDKFPISRPNLTFSTLTVSNMSPEDSSIYLCSVPLEEWLPYNSPLHFGNGTRLTVT.

J is TRBJ2-1 and V is TRBV2; D call uncertain. Trimming stripped 7 bases from V and 4 bases from J, with 23 bases between. The germline CDR1 and CDR2 sequences are SNHLY and FYNNEI. CDR3 size: 17 residues. The CDR3 bases are TGTGCCAGCACCCTTAGGCATTCCATAGTGGTTTACAATGAGCAGTTCTTC. Amino acid sequence: CASTLRHSIVVYNEQFF.

The chain joins TRBV12-3 or TRBV12-4 to TRBJ2-3; 14 bases are shared with TRBD2. The CDR3 is made up of 16 amino acids. V lost 5 bases and J lost 6; bases outside the gene matches: 7. CDR3 DNA: TGTGCCAGCAGTCCGTGGACTAGCGGGAGGATGGATACGCAGTATTTT. It codes for CASSPWTSGRMDTQYF.

In its sample, this clonotype was seen a few times. CDR3 amino acids: CASGKGYEQYF. CDR3 nucleotide sequence: TGTGCCAGCGGGAAGGGTTACGAGCAGTACTTC. The rearrangement links TRBV12-3 or TRBV12-4 to TRBJ2-7; D unclear. This CDR3 contains 11 residues. The ends were cut back, 8 bases at V and 4 bases at J, with 9 bases in the middle.

There are a few counts of this clonotype. The chain is built from TRBV7-9 and TRBJ2-5; D call uncertain. The CDR3 is 14 residues long. V was trimmed by 1 base and J by 5 bases, leaving 11 bases between them. The germline CDR1 and CDR2 sequences are SEHNR and FQNEAQ (reference sequence). Written as DNA, the CDR3 is TGTGCCAGCAGCTTAGAAACAGAGGAGGAGACCCAGTACTTC. It is translated as CASSLETEEETQYF.

The chain is built from TRBV7-9 and TRBJ2-2, with TRBD2 matching 8 bases. The V gene end was trimmed by 3 bases and the J gene end by 2 bases; junction bases not matched to a gene: 8. This CDR3 is built from 17 residues. Per the germline V gene, CDR1 is SEHNR and CDR2 is FQNEAQ (reference sequence). CDR3 amino acids: CASSFKSGLANTGELFF. CDR3 in DNA: TGTGCCAGCAGCTTTAAGTCCGGACTAGCCAACACCGGGGAGCTGTTTTTT. Based on the CDR3 plus reference TRBV7-9 and TRBJ2-2, the full variable domain is DTGVSQNPRHKITKRGQNVTFRCDPISEHNRLYWYRQTLGQGPEFLTYFQNEAQLEKSRLLSDRFSAERPKGSFSTLEIQRTEQGDSAMYLCASSFKSGLANTGELFFGEGSRLTVL.

This clonotype was observed a handful of times. This chain connects TRBV29-1 to TRBJ1-1; maybe TRBD1 (5 bases). Germline CDR1 SQVTM, CDR2 ANQGSEA. CDR3 length: 11 amino acids. V lost 0 bases to trimming and J lost 12 bases, with 11 bases between them. CDR3 coding DNA: TGCAGCGTTGAAGAGCGCAGGGAAACTTTCTTT. Translated, it gives CSVEERRETFF.

The chain employs TRBV5-1 and TRBJ1-4; D unclear. From germline, CDR1 is SGHRS and CDR2 YFSETQ. The CDR3 loop spans 14 amino acids. Trimming removed 0 bases at V and 4 bases at J, with 7 bases between. CDR3 residues: CASSLDSINEKLFF. The CDR3 DNA is TGCGCCAGCAGCTTGGATAGCATTAATGAAAAACTGTTTTTT.

This clonotype has just a few counts. The V gene is TRBV6-5, the J gene TRBJ1-1; D gene uncertain. V was cut by 0 bases and J by 4 bases, with 9 bases left in between. The germline CDR1 and CDR2 sequences are MNHEY and SVGAGI. The CDR3 has 14 residues. The DNA of the CDR3 is TGTGCCAGCAGTTACTCACGACCGGTCACTGAAGCTTTCTTT. Amino acids: CASSYSRPVTEAFF.

V is TRBV7-6 and J is TRBJ2-1; D gene unclear. In germline, CDR1 is SGHVS, CDR2 FNYEAQ. The CDR3 consists of 17 residues. V lost 1 base and J 0 bases, leaving 13 bases between the germline ends. The CDR3 protein is CASSLVEQPSSYNEQFF. CDR3 bases: TGTGCCAGCAGCTTAGTTGAGCAACCAAGCTCCTACAATGAGCAGTTCTTC.

The CDR3 DNA is TGCGCCAGCAGCGTGGCCCCGGGACGGGCATACGAGCAGTACTTC. Translating gives CASSVAPGRAYEQYF. The rearrangement uses TRBV5-1 and TRBJ2-7; possibly TRBD1 or TRBD2 for D (5 bases each). This CDR3 region has 15 residues. V dropped 4 bases and J dropped 4 bases, with 18 bases sitting between them. Looked up from germline, CDR1 is SGHRS and CDR2 is YFSETQ.

The chain is built from TRBV6-9 and TRBJ2-7, with D perhaps assigned TRBD1 or TRBD2 (5 bases each). CDR1 is MNHGY, CDR2 SVAAGI, per germline. The V and J ends lost 3 bases and 4 bases respectively, with 13 bases between them. The CDR3 extends over 14 amino acids. This chain's CDR3 is CASSYRGRTYEQYF. In DNA form, the CDR3 reads TGTGCCAGCAGTTACCGGGGACGGACATACGAGCAGTACTTC.

This clonotype was counted many times. The chain has TRBV27 and TRBJ2-7; 12 bases are a match to TRBD2. The CDR3 has 14 residues. Trimming at V came to 2 bases and at J to 7 bases, leaving 3 bases not matched to a gene. CDR1 and CDR2 (germline): MNHEY, SMNVEV (reference sequence). This CDR3 is CASSLRLAGDEQYF. The CDR3, as DNA: TGTGCCAGCAGTTTACGACTAGCGGGAGATGAGCAGTACTTC.